This T cell receptor beta chain emerged from a study of blood T cell repertoires in COVID-19. Looking at the study overall: Sources were T cells, B-cell-depleted T cells, or PBMCs; the material itself was cDNA or gDNA.

Per the authors' pipeline: Amplification of reference gene primers was used by the study to estimate nucleated cell counts. Method: immunoSEQ multiplex PCR; TCRdb's copy keeps in-frame clones and lacks some. The V and J calls and clone size were taken over from that table, and D and trimming were inferred from the DNA. The repertoire holds 120,000 to 150,000 clones, with 89% as singletons. Germline trimming cut 4 bases from V and 5 bases from J; bases unmatched to any gene: 7. The germline V gene has CDR1 SGHAT and CDR2 FQNNGV. The CDR3 runs to 16 residues. The chain has TRBV11-2 and TRBJ2-1; 11 bases are a match to TRBD2. The receptor was derived from a human donor in a cohort sampled during active COVID-19. The source material was peripheral blood. CDR3 DNA sequence: TGTGCCAGCAGCTATATAGCGGGGGGGACGAACAATGAGCAGTTCTTC. This gives the protein CASSYIAGGTNNEQFF.